This entry is about one TCR beta chain. Germline lookup yields CDR1 ENHRY and CDR2 SYGVKD. CDR3 size: 12 residues. The V and J ends lost 3 bases and 5 bases respectively, with 7 bases between them. The sample is drawn from a study of control samples from healthy donors and cancer patients. The table came from immunoSEQ multiplex PCR; TCRdb's copy has only in-frame clones and leaves some out. The table lists 70,000 to 80,000 clones, about 90% of them singletons. The sequenced material came from PBMCs. This TCR was sampled from a woman aged 55-69 years with head and neck cancer. The chain links TRBV10-3 to TRBJ2-5, with D tentatively TRBD2 (5 bases). The CDR3 reads CAISEREETQYF. The CDR3 DNA follows: TGTGCCATCAGTGAAAGGGAGGAGACCCAGTACTTC.